The 14 T cell receptor beta chains below were found in one sample sequenced in a study of blood T cell repertoires in COVID-19. This table comes from immunoSEQ multiplex PCR, and its TCRdb copy is limited to in-frame clones, with some not included. The table lists just over 300,000 clones, 70% to 90% of them singletons, with under 2.5% in the top ten. Specimen: PBMCs or T cells enriched from blood (not recorded which). All receptors come from a man in his thirties or forties who had recovered from COVID-19.

The chain couples TRBV5-1 to TRBJ1-2, with D unresolved. Per the germline V gene, CDR1 is SGHRS and CDR2 is YFSETQ. V was cut by 0 bases and J by 7 bases, with 10 bases left in between. CDR3 length: 13 residues. The CDR3 DNA reads as TGCGCCAGCAGCTTGGCAAGCAGGTCTGGCTACACCTTC. Protein sequence: CASSLASRSGYTF.

The chain employs TRBV6-5 and TRBJ1-1, with D maybe TRBD1 (5 bases). The V end lost 5 bases, the J end lost 11 bases, and 18 bases lay between the germline ends. This CDR3 contains 13 residues. In germline, CDR1 is MNHEY, CDR2 SVGAGI. CDR3 loop: CASSPEAGRGAFF. CDR3 coding DNA: TGTGCCAGCAGTCCCGAGGCGGGACGTGGTGCTTTCTTT.

The chain employs TRBV28 and TRBJ2-7; weak D call: TRBD2 (5 bases). Germline CDR1 reads MDHEN; CDR2 reads SYDVKM. Trimming cost V 5 bases and J 0 bases, with 11 bases left between them. The CDR3 sequence is 14 residues long. The CDR3 region is CASSPRGRSYEQYF. The DNA of the CDR3 is TGTGCCAGCAGTCCACGGGGTCGCTCCTACGAGCAGTACTTC.

The rearrangement joins TRBV11-2 to TRBJ1-1; D is uncertain. The CDR3 contains 12 residues. Germline lookup yields CDR1 SGHAT and CDR2 FQNNGV. Trimming removed 3 bases at V and 2 bases at J, with 4 bases between. The CDR3 DNA sequence: TGTGCCAGCAGCTTCCATAACACTGAAGCTTTCTTT. The encoded protein is CASSFHNTEAFF.

The chain recombines TRBV3-1 (or the pseudogene TRBV3-2) with TRBJ1-3; D is undetermined. Germline assignment: CDR1 LGHDT and CDR2 YNNKEL (reference sequence). V lost 0 bases, J lost 4 bases, and 10 bases lay in between. CDR3 length: 15 amino acids. CDR3 amino acids: CASSQDTSPGNTIYF. The CDR3 DNA is TGTGCCAGCAGCCAAGATACTAGCCCCGGAAACACCATATATTTT.

The gene calls are TRBV14 and TRBJ2-5; D may be TRBD2 (7 bases). This CDR3 has 14 amino acids. With 2 bases removed from V and 4 bases from J, the gap between germline ends came to 11 bases. CDR1 SGHDN and CDR2 FVKESK come from the germline V gene. The chain's CDR3 is CASSQKRGGETQYF. CDR3 DNA: TGTGCCAGCAGCCAAAAGAGGGGGGGAGAGACCCAGTACTTC.

The chain employs TRBV10-3 and TRBJ2-2; D perhaps matches TRBD1 (6 bases). Germline CDR1 reads ENHRY; CDR2 reads SYGVKD. The CDR3 length is 15 residues. The V end lost 8 bases, the J end lost 5 bases, and 18 bases lay between the germline ends. The CDR3 region has the DNA TGTGCCATCCAACGACAGGACACGGGAACCGGGGAGCTGTTTTTT. Encoded protein: CAIQRQDTGTGELFF.

The table lists this clone with a count of one. The chain has TRBV7-9 and TRBJ1-5; maybe TRBD1 (5 bases). The CDR3 is 13 amino acids. V lost 7 bases and J 7 bases, leaving 14 bases between the germline ends. Germline V gene lookup returns CDR1 SEHNR and CDR2 FQNEAQ (reference sequence). The chain's CDR3 is CASTYGGGQPQHF. DNA of the CDR3: TGTGCCAGCACCTACGGGGGAGGGCAGCCCCAGCATTTT.

V is TRBV6-5 and J is TRBJ1-4, with D unclear. The length of the CDR3 is 12 residues. Trimming shortened V by 6 bases and J by 4 bases, and 6 bases separated the two germline ends. Per germline, CDR1 MNHEY and CDR2 SVGAGI. CDR3 sequence reads: CASSRHNEKLFF. In nucleotides, the CDR3 is TGTGCCAGCAGCCGACATAATGAAAAACTGTTTTTT.

The chain is built from TRBV7-8 and TRBJ2-3; D is possibly TRBD2 (5 bases). Germline V gene lookup returns CDR1 SGHVS and CDR2 FQNEAQ. The CDR3 consists of 14 residues. The V gene lost 2 bases and the J gene lost 3 bases, with 9 bases spanning the gap. The CDR3 nucleotides read TGTGCCAGCAGCTTAAGAGCGGAGACAGATACGCAGTATTTT. It yields the protein CASSLRAETDTQYF.

This clone showed up just once. The chain combines TRBV7-9 with TRBJ1-1; D call uncertain. The CDR3 has 14 residues. V was shortened by 5 bases and J by 0 bases, with 10 bases between the two germline ends. Per the germline V gene, CDR1 is SEHNR and CDR2 is FQNEAQ (reference sequence). This CDR3 reads CASSHLGMNTEAFF. CDR3 DNA sequence: TGTGCCAGCAGCCACCTCGGGATGAACACTGAAGCTTTCTTT.

This sequence joins TRBV6-1 and TRBJ2-7; D is unclear. The CDR3 totals 15 residues. The germline gives CDR1 MNHNS, CDR2 SASEGT. Deletions cut 2 bases from V and 4 bases from J, with 15 bases between. In nucleotides, the CDR3 is TGTGCCAGCAGTGAATCGGTTAGCATGACTTACGAGCAGTACTTC. Its protein is CASSESVSMTYEQYF.

This chain uses TRBV5-4 with TRBJ2-2, with 7 bases fitting TRBD1. From germline, CDR1 is SGHNT and CDR2 YYREEE (reference sequence). Germline trimming cut 0 bases from V and 4 bases from J; bases unmatched to any gene: 9. CDR3 length: 17 amino acids. CDR3 loop: CASSLGETGWGTGELFF. CDR3 in DNA: TGTGCCAGCAGCTTGGGGGAGACAGGGTGGGGCACCGGGGAGCTGTTTTTT.

V usage is TRBV30 and J usage is TRBJ2-1; D remains unclear. The germline gives CDR1 GTSNPN, CDR2 SVGIG (reference sequence). V was pared by 4 bases and J by 6 bases, with 10 bases between. The length of the CDR3 is 12 residues. DNA for the CDR3: TGTGCCTGGACAGGCGTAACCAATGAGCAGTTCTTC. Protein sequence: CAWTGVTNEQFF.